A single sample gave rise to the 15 T cell receptor beta chains below, sequenced in a study of neoadjuvant anti-PD-1 for oral cavity cancer. Only in-frame clones appear in the TCRdb table, and some are missing; sequencing was by immunoSEQ multiplex PCR. The table lists 15,000 or so clones, 60% to 75% of them singletons. Time point described: after neoadjuvant nivolumab, at surgical resection. Source: PBMCs, taken after nivolumab (anti-PD-1) treatment. The receptor set was obtained from a person aged 35 to 85 with oral cavity squamous cell carcinoma.

The gene calls are TRBV30 and TRBJ2-3; 12 bases match TRBD2. Germline-derived CDR1 and CDR2 are GTSNPN and SVGIG (reference sequence). The CDR3 contains 15 residues. After removal of 3 bases from V and 4 bases from J, the junction contained 5 bases not matched to a gene. CDR3 loop: CAWSPSSGRADTQYF. The CDR3 coding sequence is TGTGCCTGGAGCCCCTCTAGCGGGAGGGCAGATACGCAGTATTTT.

J is TRBJ1-5 and V is TRBV9; D remains ambiguous. From germline, CDR1 is SGDLS and CDR2 YYNGEE. This CDR3 has 15 amino acids. The V end lost 0 bases, the J end lost 2 bases, and 9 bases lay between the germline ends. This chain's CDR3 is CASSVDGQRNQPQHF. The CDR3 nucleotides are TGTGCCAGCAGCGTAGATGGCCAGCGCAATCAGCCCCAGCATTTT.

The V and J genes are TRBV7-8 and TRBJ1-2, with a possible D match to TRBD1 (5 bases). The CDR3 loop spans 13 amino acids. The germline CDR1 and CDR2 sequences are SGHVS and FQNEAQ. Between the trimmed V and J ends, which lost 1 base and 4 bases, there was a span of 7 bases. This chain's CDR3 is CASSLGQGYGYTF. The DNA for the CDR3 is TGTGCCAGCAGCTTAGGTCAGGGCTATGGCTACACCTTC.

The chain has TRBV29-1 and TRBJ2-7; perhaps TRBD1 as D (6 bases). The CDR3 totals 12 residues. CDR1 is SQVTM and CDR2 is ANQGSEA in the germline V gene. V lost 4 bases and J lost 3, with 10 bases in between. In nucleotides, the CDR3 is TGCAGCGTTGGACAGGATAACTACGAGCAGTACTTC. Amino acids: CSVGQDNYEQYF.

The J gene is TRBJ2-2, the V gene TRBV18; unclear D gene. Germline V gene data show CDR1 as KGHSH and CDR2 as LQKENI. This CDR3 region has 15 residues. V shed 2 bases and J shed 3 bases, with 10 bases lying between them. The chain's CDR3 is CASSPYAGYTGELFF. The CDR3, as DNA: TGTGCCAGCTCACCATACGCAGGTTACACCGGGGAGCTGTTTTTT.

The genes are TRBV6-5 and TRBJ1-3, with TRBD1 as a possible D gene (5 bases). The CDR3 is 14 residues long. V shed 2 bases and J shed 5 bases, with 10 bases lying between them. Germline V gene data show CDR1 as MNHEY and CDR2 as SVGAGI. The CDR3 nucleotides are TGTGCCAGCAGTTACAGGGACGGACGAAACACCATATATTTT. It yields the protein CASSYRDGRNTIYF.

The V call is TRBV15, the J call TRBJ1-4; D may be TRBD1 (6 bases). Deletions cut 5 bases from V and 4 bases from J, with 17 bases between. There are 16 residues in the CDR3. In germline, CDR1 is LNHNV, CDR2 YYDKDF (reference sequence). DNA for the CDR3: TGTGCCACCAGCGCCACACTACAGGGTCTTAATGAAAAACTGTTTTTT. It is translated as CATSATLQGLNEKLFF.

The chain is built from TRBV5-6 and TRBJ1-4; D is uncertain. Looked up from germline, CDR1 is SGHDT and CDR2 is YYEEEE. With 3 bases removed from V and 0 bases from J, the gap between germline ends came to 12 bases. This CDR3 region has 16 residues. CDR3 residues: CASSSLVGTTNEKLFF. CDR3 in DNA: TGTGCCAGCAGCTCTCTCGTGGGAACAACTAATGAAAAACTGTTTTTT.

This rearrangement joins TRBV4-1 to TRBJ1-6; D unclear. The CDR3 spans 16 residues. V shed 0 bases and J shed 5 bases, with 11 bases lying between them. Germline CDR1 reads MGHRA; CDR2 reads YSYEKL. CDR3 residues: CASSQEGGIDNSPLHF. The CDR3 DNA follows: TGCGCCAGCAGCCAAGAGGGCGGGATCGATAATTCACCCCTCCACTTT.

V gene TRBV11-2 combines with J gene TRBJ1-2, with D maybe TRBD1 (5 bases). CDR3 size: 17 residues. CDR1 and CDR2 (germline): SGHAT, FQNNGV. The V gene lost 3 bases and the J gene lost 5 bases, with 22 bases spanning the gap. This CDR3 reads CASSLHFQRGVFYGYTF. The CDR3 nucleotides are TGTGCCAGCAGCTTGCATTTCCAACGGGGGGTTTTTTATGGCTACACCTTC.

CDR3 bases: TGTGCCAGCAGTTTAAGGGACAGCAATCAGCCCCAGCATTTT. As protein: CASSLRDSNQPQHF. The rearrangement joins TRBV27 to TRBJ1-5, with D perhaps matching TRBD1 (5 bases). Trimming shortened V by 2 bases and J by 1 base, and 6 bases separated the two germline ends. This CDR3 is 14 amino acids long. Germline V gene lookup returns CDR1 MNHEY and CDR2 SMNVEV (reference sequence).

The V call is TRBV7-2, the J call TRBJ1-3, with 7 positions matching TRBD1. CDR1 and CDR2 (germline): SGHTA, FQGNSA. The CDR3 sequence is 14 residues long. After removal of 5 bases from V and 4 bases from J, the junction contained 5 bases not matched to a gene. The CDR3 DNA is TGTGCCAGCAGCCCCGGGACAGTCGGAAACACCATATATTTT. Translation gives CASSPGTVGNTIYF. Drawing the rest from reference TRBV7-2 and TRBJ1-3, the complete variable domain is GAGVSQSPSNKVTEKGKDVELRCDPISGHTALYWYRQSLGQGLEFLIYFQGNSAPDKSGLPSDRFSAERTGGSVSTLTIQRTQQEDSAVYLCASSPGTVGNTIYFGEGSWLTVV.

The table lists this clone with a few counts. Other nucleotide sequences from this sample produce the same CDR3. V gene TRBV7-9 combines with J gene TRBJ1-1, with D hard to call. V dropped 5 bases and J dropped 4 bases, with 8 bases sitting between them. The CDR3 runs to 12 residues. Looked up from germline, CDR1 is SEHNR and CDR2 is FQNEAQ (reference sequence). CDR3 DNA: TGTGCCAGCAGCCGTTTGGGCACTGAAGCTTTCTTT. Translating it yields CASSRLGTEAFF.

The chain joins TRBV15 to TRBJ1-5, with 8 bases that match TRBD1. Germline-derived CDR1 and CDR2 are LNHNV and YYDKDF (reference sequence). The J segment lost 2 bases and the V segment lost 1 base, leaving 4 bases of the junction unmatched. The CDR3 has 16 residues. The CDR3 loop is CATSRVQTGGNQPQHF. CDR3 in DNA: TGTGCCACCAGCAGAGTCCAGACAGGGGGCAATCAGCCCCAGCATTTT.

The V gene is TRBV9, the J gene TRBJ1-4; D remains unclear. The CDR3 has 15 amino acids. Trimming pared 4 bases from V and 8 bases from J, leaving 18 bases between. The germline V gene has CDR1 SGDLS and CDR2 YYNGEE. The CDR3 DNA sequence: TGTGCCAGCAGCCCGAGAACGGGAGGAGGGGAAAAACTGTTTTTT. Translated, it gives CASSPRTGGGEKLFF. The variable domain in full, with the rest retrieved from reference TRBV9 and TRBJ1-4, is DSGVTQTPKHLITATGQRVTLRCSPRSGDLSVYWYQQSLDQGLQFLIQYYNGEERAKGNILERFSAQQFPDLHSELNLSSLELGDSALYFCASSPRTGGGEKLFFGSGTQLSVL.